A selection of T cell receptor beta chains follows, all from one sample in a study of blood T cell repertoires in COVID-19. The repertoire was sequenced with immunoSEQ multiplex PCR; TCRdb's copy has only in-frame clones and lacks some. This sample has 140,000 to 150,000 clones, with 88% found just once. Sequencing was performed on PBMCs or T cells enriched from blood (not recorded which). The receptors stem from a woman aged 30 to 39 with acute COVID-19. Each CDR3 is given with its conserved first and last residue. Each record gives: V gene, clone size, J gene, D gene, CDR3 DNA, CDR3 protein. D genes are given only for firm matches. Only some rows state a clone size, as once, few, many or a class for expanded clones.

TRBV7-6	-	TRBJ2-3	TRBD1	TGTGCCAGCAGCTGGTCCTCGGGGACAGGGGTTGTGGATACGCAGTATTTT	CASSWSSGTGVVDTQYF
TRBV4-3	-	TRBJ2-2	TRBD2	TGCGCCAGCAGCCAAGAGCCGGGACTAGCGGGAGGGCCGGGCACCGGGGAGCTGTTTTTT	CASSQEPGLAGGPGTGELFF
TRBV11-2	-	TRBJ2-2	-	TGTGCCAGCAGCCGGAGCGGCGAGAACACCGGGGAGCTGTTTTTT	CASSRSGENTGELFF
TRBV10-2	-	TRBJ1-3	TRBD1	TGCGCCAGCAGTGAGTCGGACAGGCTCTCTGGAAACACCATATATTTT	CASSESDRLSGNTIYF
TRBV3-1/TRBV3-2	-	TRBJ2-7	-	TGTGCCAGCAGCCAAGGCGGTGGTCCCTCCTACGAGCAGTACTTC	CASSQGGGPSYEQYF
TRBV6-2/TRBV6-3	-	TRBJ2-7	TRBD1	TGTGCCAGCAGTTACTCTGTATTTAGACAGGGTCGGGACGAGCAGTACTTC	CASSYSVFRQGRDEQYF
TRBV28	-	TRBJ1-6	TRBD1	TGTGCCAGCAGGGGCCCTGGACAGGATGTCTATAATTCACCCCTCCACTTT	CASRGPGQDVYNSPLHF
TRBV6-5	-	TRBJ1-1	-	TGTGCCAGCAGACGGACAGCGAACACTGAAGCTTTCTTT	CASRRTANTEAFF
TRBV28	-	TRBJ1-2	-	TGTGCCAGCAGCAGGGCCCAGGGGATCTTCGGCTACACCTTC	CASSRAQGIFGYTF
TRBV6-1	-	TRBJ1-5	-	TGTGCCAGCAGTGAATGGGGGCCCAATCAGCCCCAGCATTTT	CASSEWGPNQPQHF
TRBV7-2	-	TRBJ1-5	TRBD1	TGTGCCAGCAGCCCAAGTACAGGGGTCCGTCAGCCCCAGCATTTT	CASSPSTGVRQPQHF
TRBV28	-	TRBJ1-4	-	TGTGCCAGCAGATTCCTCCAAGCCGGGGTATCTAATGAAAAACTGTTTTTT	CASRFLQAGVSNEKLFF
TRBV30	-	TRBJ2-2	-	TGTGCCGGAGACAGTGCGAACACCGGGGAGCTGTTTTTT	CAGDSANTGELFF
TRBV10-3	-	TRBJ2-1	-	TGTGCCATCAGTGGGACAGGAGGGAGAAATGAGCAGTTCTTC	CAISGTGGRNEQFF
TRBV11-1	-	TRBJ2-1	TRBD2	TGTGCCAGCAGCCGAGGACTAGCGGGAGTCGCTGAGCAGTTCTTC	CASSRGLAGVAEQFF
TRBV28	-	TRBJ1-4	-	TGTGCCAGCAGTACCCCGGGACGGGAGAGGGAGAAACTGTTTTTT	CASSTPGREREKLFF
TRBV2	-	TRBJ1-3	-	TGTGCCAGCAGTGTCAGGCCAGGGAGGTCCGGAAACACCATATATTTT	CASSVRPGRSGNTIYF
TRBV19	-	TRBJ1-1	TRBD1	TGTGCCAGTAGCAGAGACAGGGGCCATGAAGCTTTCTTT	CASSRDRGHEAFF
TRBV6-2/TRBV6-3	-	TRBJ2-2	-	TGTGCCAGCAGTTCAGGGGCTATCACCGGGGAGCTGTTTTTT	CASSSGAITGELFF
TRBV27	-	TRBJ1-6	-	TGTGCCAGCGTCCCCAGGGGACAAGATAATTCACCCCTCCACTTT	CASVPRGQDNSPLHF
TRBV6-6	once	TRBJ2-7	TRBD1	TGTGCCAGCAGTTACGGGACAGACTACGAGCAGTACTTC	CASSYGTDYEQYF
TRBV4-3	-	TRBJ2-5	-	TGCGCCAGCAGCCAAGGGCTAGTTATGGAGACCCAGTACTTC	CASSQGLVMETQYF
TRBV5-6	-	TRBJ1-6	-	TGTGCCAGCAGCCCCGGGACAAGGGATTCACCCCTCCACTTT	CASSPGTRDSPLHF
TRBV5-1	-	TRBJ1-2	-	TGCGCCAGCAGCTTGGACGGGGGATACTATGGCTACACCTTC	CASSLDGGYYGYTF
TRBV7-2	-	TRBJ1-5	-	TGTGCCAGCAGCTTGGGCGGACAAGCGAATCAGCCCCAGCATTTT	CASSLGGQANQPQHF
TRBV28	-	TRBJ1-3	TRBD1	TGTGCCAGCAGTACAGGGGGCGCTGGAAACACCATATATTTT	CASSTGGAGNTIYF
TRBV5-4	-	TRBJ2-1	TRBD2	TGTGCCAGCAGCACCGGACTAGCGGGGACGTACAATGAGCAGTTCTTC	CASSTGLAGTYNEQFF
TRBV28	-	TRBJ1-5	TRBD1	TGTGCCAGCCAGGGGGGCCGTTTCGGTAATCAGCCCCAGCATTTT	CASQGGRFGNQPQHF
TRBV9	-	TRBJ2-3	-	TGTGCCAGCAGCGTCAATGGGCGGACATCCCCAGATACGCAGTATTTT	CASSVNGRTSPDTQYF
TRBV24-1	-	TRBJ1-4	-	TGTGCCACCAGTGACCCTGGAGGCCCTAATGAAAAACTGTTTTTT	CATSDPGGPNEKLFF
TRBV25-1	-	TRBJ2-7	TRBD2	TGTGCCAGCAGAAAGACTAGCGGAACCTACGAGCAGTACTTC	CASRKTSGTYEQYF
TRBV29-1	-	TRBJ2-1	TRBD1	TGCAGCCCAGCGGGACAGGGAGGTAATGAGCAGTTCTTC	CSPAGQGGNEQFF
TRBV5-1	-	TRBJ1-1	-	TGCGCCAGCAGCTTGGTCCCAGGGAACACTGAAGCTTTCTTT	CASSLVPGNTEAFF
TRBV3-1/TRBV3-2	-	TRBJ2-1	TRBD2	TGTGCCAGCAGCCAACGAAAACTAGCGGTCTTGAGCTCCTACAATGAGCAGTTCTTC	CASSQRKLAVLSSYNEQFF
TRBV7-2	once	TRBJ1-5	-	TGTGCCAGCAGCTTCCTTTCGACAGCTCAGCCCCAGCATTTT	CASSFLSTAQPQHF
TRBV30	-	TRBJ1-5	-	TGTGCCTGGAGTGTAACCCAGAATCAGCCCCAGCATTTT	CAWSVTQNQPQHF
TRBV9	-	TRBJ2-1	TRBD2	TGTGCCAGCAGCGGAAGCGGGAGGGCCTATGAGCAGTTCTTC	CASSGSGRAYEQFF
TRBV12-3/TRBV12-4	-	TRBJ2-7	TRBD1	TGTGCCAGCAGCCGGGACAGTTCCTACGAGCAGTACTTC	CASSRDSSYEQYF
TRBV5-4	-	TRBJ2-7	-	TGTGCCAGCAGCTTGGAAGGGGCAGAAAGGGAGCAGTACTTC	CASSLEGAEREQYF
TRBV7-6	-	TRBJ2-7	TRBD1	TGTGCCAGCAGCACAGACAGGGGGCCCCACGAGCAGTACTTC	CASSTDRGPHEQYF
TRBV7-8	-	TRBJ2-7	-	TGTGCCAGCAGCTTAGAAACAGGGTACCGGAGAGGCTACGAGCAGTACTTC	CASSLETGYRRGYEQYF
TRBV28	-	TRBJ1-2	-	TGTGCCAGCAGTTCACAGGGCCTCTCTAACTATGGCTACACCTTC	CASSSQGLSNYGYTF
TRBV12-3/TRBV12-4	-	TRBJ1-2	-	TGTGCCAGCAGTGGAGGGCGGAGTTATGGCTACACCTTC	CASSGGRSYGYTF
TRBV28	-	TRBJ2-3	-	TGTGCCAGCAGACGAACAGGGTCAGATACGCAGTATTTT	CASRRTGSDTQYF
TRBV18	few	TRBJ2-7	TRBD2	TGTGCCAGCTCATCTGGACTAGCGGGGGGAGCCTACGAGCAGTACTTC	CASSSGLAGGAYEQYF
TRBV7-6	-	TRBJ1-1	-	TGTGCCAGCAGCTTAGAAGCGGGGGGGGCTATGAACACTGAAGCTTTCTTT	CASSLEAGGAMNTEAFF
TRBV28	-	TRBJ1-2	-	TGTGCCAGCAGCAGTCCTAACTATGGCTACACCTTC	CASSSPNYGYTF
TRBV7-9	-	TRBJ2-7	-	TGTGCCAGCAGCTTAGTCGGTCGGGCTAGAACCCAGGGGTCCTACGAGCAGTACTTC	CASSLVGRARTQGSYEQYF
TRBV7-2	-	TRBJ1-5	TRBD1	TGTGCCAGCAGCCAGAGGACAGGGGACCAGCCCCAGCATTTT	CASSQRTGDQPQHF
TRBV30	-	TRBJ2-1	-	TGTGCCTGGGTGGGCCTTCAGCAGTTCTTC	CAWVGLQQFF
TRBV7-2	-	TRBJ2-3	-	TGTGCCAGCAGCTCTGATAGGGCTAGCGTGTCTAGCACAGATACGCAGTATTTT	CASSSDRASVSSTDTQYF
TRBV24-1	-	TRBJ2-5	TRBD2	TGTGCCACCAGTGATGCTGGACTAGCGGTGGGGGAGACCCAGTACTTC	CATSDAGLAVGETQYF
TRBV27	-	TRBJ1-5	-	TGTGCCAGCAGTTCCTATCAGGGACAGCCCCAGCATTTT	CASSSYQGQPQHF
TRBV28	-	TRBJ1-5	-	TGTGCCAGCAGTTTGGTTGGGGGCGGCAATCAGCCCCAGCATTTT	CASSLVGGGNQPQHF